A few counts support the clone carrying this T cell receptor beta chain. This was the immunoSEQ v3 assay. Using immunoSEQ multiplex PCR, the repertoire was profiled, and TCRdb retains in-frame clones only, with some absent. The repertoire holds tens of thousands of clones, with 80% to 90% as singletons. The length of the CDR3 is 14 residues. The germline V gene encodes CDR1 MNHEY and CDR2 SVGAGI. V was pared by 6 bases and J by 1 base, with 12 bases between. This sample is drawn from a study of TIL therapy for anti-PD-1-resistant metastatic lung cancer. Time point: pre-treatment sample, taken before nivolumab and TIL therapy.

This TCR was recovered from a person aged 25 to 85 with non-small cell lung cancer. The sample here was blood, taken at baseline. This chain joins TRBV6-5 and TRBJ2-5; maybe TRBD1 (6 bases). The DNA for the CDR3 is TGTGCCAGCAGAAGAGGACAGACCCAAGAGACCCAGTACTTC. This codes for CASRRGQTQETQYF.